This is a list of T cell receptor beta chains from one sample in a study of long-term antiretroviral therapy in people with HIV. TCRdb keeps only in-frame clones here, not all; method: immunoSEQ multiplex PCR. The sample lists tens of thousands of clones, about 79% occurring once. This material consisted of unsorted PBMCs, taken 3 years after starting antiretroviral therapy. All receptors derive from a man between 50 and 59 years old with HIV. Both conserved end residues are part of each CDR3. The D gene is left open where the match is weak. The listing skips clone size in some rows; elsewhere it reads once, few, many or a size class.

v_gene	len	abundance	j_gene	d_gene	CDR3aa	CDR3nt
TRBV6-5	15	once	TRBJ2-2	TRBD2	CASRRLAGVSGELFF	TGTGCCAGCAGGCGACTAGCGGGGGTGTCAGGGGAGCTGTTTTTT
TRBV28	12	NA	TRBJ1-5	NA	CASKDNGQPQHF	TGTGCCAGCAAGGACAACGGGCAGCCCCAGCATTTT
TRBV28	16	NA	TRBJ2-7	TRBD1	CASRPPTGALSYEQYF	TGTGCCAGCAGACCACCGACAGGGGCCCTCTCCTACGAGCAGTACTTC
TRBV5-1	14	once	TRBJ1-1	NA	CASSFRRGRTEAFF	TGCGCCAGCAGTTTCCGCCGGGGAAGGACTGAAGCTTTCTTT
TRBV10-3	15	once	TRBJ2-2	TRBD1	CAITPTGVGTGELFF	TGTGCCATCACGCCGACAGGGGTTGGTACCGGGGAGCTGTTTTTT
TRBV30	14	NA	TRBJ2-1	NA	CAWSILDSYNEQFF	TGTGCCTGGAGTATTCTCGACAGCTACAATGAGCAGTTCTTC
TRBV7-2	13	NA	TRBJ2-1	NA	CASSLTRRDEQFF	TGTGCCAGCAGCTTGACCCGGAGGGATGAGCAGTTCTTC
TRBV7-8	11	medium-sized	TRBJ2-7	NA	CASSFSYEQYF	TGTGCCAGCAGCTTCAGCTACGAGCAGTACTTC
TRBV14	17	few	TRBJ1-2	NA	CASSQDHGLMSNYGYTF	TGTGCCAGCAGCCAAGATCACGGACTGATGTCTAACTATGGCTACACCTTC
TRBV15	15	NA	TRBJ2-1	TRBD1	CATSSDRGGSNEQFF	TGTGCCACCAGCAGCGACAGGGGGGGGTCCAATGAGCAGTTCTTC
TRBV28	14	NA	TRBJ1-2	NA	CASSLLGGNYGYTF	TGTGCCAGCAGTTTATTGGGGGGGAACTATGGCTACACCTTC
TRBV5-1	13	NA	TRBJ2-7	TRBD1	CASSQRQGYEQYF	TGCGCCAGCAGCCAACGACAGGGCTACGAGCAGTACTTC
TRBV4-1	20	NA	TRBJ2-2	NA	CASSLRATPGPRTNTGELFF	TGCGCCAGCAGCCTCAGGGCAACCCCGGGACCCAGGACGAACACCGGGGAGCTGTTTTTT
TRBV4-1	15	once	TRBJ1-1	NA	CASSQDAGMNTEAFF	TGCGCCAGCAGCCAAGATGCAGGGATGAACACTGAAGCTTTCTTT
TRBV11-2	15	few	TRBJ1-3	NA	CASSPPSSRGNTIYF	TGTGCCAGCAGCCCCCCAAGTAGTCGGGGAAACACCATATATTTT
TRBV5-5	18	NA	TRBJ2-2	TRBD1	CASSQHMRQGARAGELFF	TGTGCCAGCAGCCAACATATGAGACAGGGGGCACGGGCCGGGGAGCTGTTTTTT
TRBV9	15	few	TRBJ1-4	NA	CASSSNGAPNEKLFF	TGTGCCAGCAGCTCCAATGGAGCCCCTAATGAAAAACTGTTTTTT
TRBV28	13	NA	TRBJ2-3	NA	CASSTPITDTQYF	TGTGCCAGCAGTACCCCTATAACAGATACGCAGTATTTT
TRBV11-2	14	NA	TRBJ1-2	TRBD1	CASSLGQGRDGYTF	TGTGCCAGCAGCTTAGGACAGGGGAGAGATGGCTACACCTTC